This entry concerns a single TCR beta chain. In its sample, this clonotype was seen once. There is no known antigen for this receptor. Base qualities are not provided; no much larger clone lies one nucleotide away. Single-read evidence is weak. V gives up 7 bases and J gives up 5 bases, and the segment between their germline ends measures 15 bases. Taken from the germline V gene, the CDR1 and CDR2 loops are SGHVS and FQNEAQ. From cysteine to phenylalanine, the CDR3 is 14 amino acids long. The kept DNA is CDR3 alone, 42 bases in frame from the first base. Reading the label with the study, this specimen's time point is: patch test 2, 6 weeks after DPC sensitization. In light of the paper, this sample's treatment or condition label describes: therapeutic diphenylcyclopropenone sensitization with weekly scalp DPC. Blood at each patch-test visit was drawn before the patch test was applied. Eligible patients were aged 18 to 70, diagnosed with alopecia, deemed suitable for DPC therapy, and excluded if pregnant. Total RNA was extracted from unfractionated whole blood that had been collected in Tempus Blood RNA tubes.

The receptor library was made with RACE. TCRdb records NextSeq 500 as the sequencer. During library preparation, unique molecular identifiers were attached to individual cDNA molecules so that TCRs could be counted in a quantitative, reproducible way. Each blood RNA sample was used to sequence both TCR alpha and TCR beta chains. In the authors' own workflow: Samples had a median of about 96,000 TCRs, with a range from 23,224 to 690,600. The Decombinator software suite was used to annotate V, J and CDR3 in the TCR reads. Every sample was subsampled to the same number of TCRs (28,000) for the PS versus PT1 abundance plots. TCRs were defined as expanded if absent before sensitization and observed at least eight times at the 2-week time point. TCRdb passed the public sequencing reads through fastp at Q25 and MiXCR, retaining productive beta sequences. Rows with one shared CDR3 protein collapse into an entry with the most common genes and DNA. The V and J calls, along with clone size, are taken from TCRdb and not from the paper's own processing. This sample is represented by more than 90,000 distinct CDR3 sequences; about an eighth of them were singletons. The ten largest clones capture 3.2% of the sample.

This entry comes from a study of human T cells and chemical hapten exposure (dated by TCRdb to about 2021). Turning to the overall study: For sensitization, 2% DPC in acetone was applied to a 2 cm by 2 cm area of upper inner arm skin. Throughout the approximately 24-week study period, patients were also given weekly therapeutic DPC doses on the scalp. Patch testing was performed on the upper back with Finn chambers containing 0.01% DPC, and the patch tests were scored after 6 days according to International Contact Dermatitis Research Group standards. Alopecia areata with under or over 50% scalp involvement, alopecia totalis and alopecia universalis were represented in the patient cohort, which was mostly female. Libraries were pooled for sequencing, and per-sample TCR yields varied mainly because of small differences in library volumes within the pool. This study followed changes in the peripheral blood TCR repertoire in vivo during primary and secondary sensitization of alopecia patients to the hapten diphenylcyclopropenone (DPC). Patient blood was sampled pre-sensitization (week 0) and at 2, 6 and about 24 weeks after DPC sensitization. For TCR sequencing, blood came from about 29 alopecia patients at anywhere from one to four time points (pre-sensitization, 2, 6 and 24 weeks).

Findings and caveats that apply to the study as a whole: Patch test score correlated positively with the number of PT1 expanded TCRs, reaching significance at thresholds 8, 16 and 32 but not at 4. DPC sensitization did not change how many TCRs were above 1 in 1000 frequency, and no evidence was found of alterations in global repertoire structure. Repeated subsampling changed both the strength of the expansion versus patch-test correlation and the threshold at which the correlation became significant. All patients had alopecia, a presumed autoimmune disease, so their immune response might differ from that of healthy individuals. Significantly more large CDR3 similarity clusters were formed by expanded TCRs than by pre-sensitization or healthy control sets, consistent with antigen-driven responses.

The V and J genes are TRBV7-8 and TRBJ2-1, with no confident D gene call. This specimen was whole blood, taken in connection with sensitization to the hapten diphenylcyclopropenone (DPC). The clonotype originates from a woman in her forties with alopecia areata. Some clones in this sample may be carry-over from other donors' samples. At the DNA level, the sequence is TGTGCCAGCACCGAAGGGCGGACCGACAATGAGCAGTTCTTC. Translated, it reads CASTEGRTDNEQFF.